This entry describes one T cell receptor beta chain. Its target is unknown. Sequencing used immunoSEQ multiplex PCR; TCRdb keeps in-frame clones, though not all of them. The data show about 960,000 clones, with more than 75% seen just once and approximately 1.5% held by the top ten. These data belong to a study of shared clonotypes between healthy human individuals. Study-wide results and caveats: Non-shared clonotypes had lower generation probabilities than those shared by all four donors. Clonotype sharing across donors was expected to vary with sequencing depth.

The source of this sequence is a man aged 18 to 30 in good health. Sequenced: memory CD4+ T cells sorted from blood. Subset: CD45RA-negative fraction.

CDR3 DNA: TGTGCCAGTAGGAAATTACTAGCGGGGGACACCGGGGAGCTGTTTTTT. This encodes CASRKLLAGDTGELFF. The chain employs TRBV19 and TRBJ2-2; 11 bases align to TRBD2. With V trimmed by 6 bases and J by 3 bases, 6 bases remained unmatched. CDR1 is LNHDA, CDR2 SQIVND, per germline (reference sequence). This CDR3 is 16 amino acids long.